This note documents a single TCR beta chain sequence. Its antigen remains unidentified. Germline lookup yields CDR1 MGHRA and CDR2 YSYEKL. Between the trimmed V and J ends, which lost 5 bases and 7 bases, there was a span of 11 bases. The CDR3 runs to 13 residues. The authors produced TCR alpha and TCR beta cDNA libraries with sample barcodes and UMIs by 5'RACE using constant-segment primers. TCRdb re-analysed the 5' RACE reads in MiXCR, keeping a single row per CDR3 protein. The sample includes 350,000 to 500,000 distinct CDR3 sequences, roughly 18% of them seen just once. These data belong to a study of T-cell memory formation after mild COVID-19. Broader study findings: Clones contracting across day 15 to 85 had a balanced CD4/CD8 profile; later expanding clones leaned CD4+.

The receptor was derived from a man between 18 and 29 years old who had mild COVID-19 (a few samples of this study predate the infection). Cell type and time point are not known. V usage is TRBV4-1 and J usage is TRBJ2-2; D gene unclear. Input material: PBMCs or a T cell subset sorted from them (not recorded which). CDR3 DNA: TGCGCCAGCAGCTCTCTACCTGGCGGGGAGCTGTTTTTT. This codes for CASSSLPGGELFF.